Presented here are 32 T cell receptor beta chains from one specimen sequenced in a study of T cell repertoires in cytomegalovirus infection. These receptors' targets are unknown. TCRdb analysed the reads with MiXCR anew, one entry per CDR3 protein. The sample consists of 200,000 or so distinct CDR3 sequences, approximately 40% of them appearing once. The sample here was CD8+ T cells from cultured PBMCs, taken from culture after CMV antigen stimulation. These receptors came from a human donor in good health (CMV status not recorded). Some clones in this sample may be carry-over from other donors' samples.

In its sample, this clonotype was seen a few times. The chain joins TRBV6-5 to TRBJ2-2; 7 bases match TRBD2. Germline CDR1 is MNHEY and CDR2 is SVGAGI. The CDR3 extends over 16 amino acids. V shed 5 bases and J 2 bases; nucleotides not matched to a gene: 8. The CDR3 is CASSEHGGGNTGELFF. CDR3 DNA: TGTGCCAGCAGTGAACACGGCGGGGGAAACACCGGGGAGCTGTTTTTT.

This clonotype was seen at least ten times. This chain links TRBV11-2 with TRBJ1-1, with D uncertain. V was pared by 2 bases and J by 7 bases, with 20 bases between. Germline values: CDR1 SGHAT, CDR2 FQNNGV. This CDR3 comprises 16 residues. DNA of the CDR3: TGTGCCAGCAGCTTAATCTTAGTCGTGACGGGGATTGAAGCTTTCTTT. It encodes CASSLILVVTGIEAFF.

The chain has TRBV11-2 and TRBJ2-7, with D unclear. Germline V gene data show CDR1 as SGHAT and CDR2 as FQNNGV. Trimming removed 1 base from V and 0 bases from J, with 13 bases in between. This CDR3 is built from 16 residues. Here the CDR3 reads CASSLVGSVSSYEQYF. CDR3 nucleotides: TGTGCCAGCAGCTTAGTAGGCAGTGTAAGCTCCTACGAGCAGTACTTC.

J is TRBJ1-3 and V is TRBV7-9, with D possibly being TRBD1 (5 bases). Trimming removed 8 bases at V and 1 base at J, with 12 bases between. CDR1 is SEHNR, CDR2 FQNEAQ, per germline (reference sequence). This CDR3 spans 14 amino acids. CDR3 sequence reads: CASAAGGSGNTIYF. The CDR3 DNA is TGTGCCAGCGCAGCGGGGGGATCTGGAAACACCATATATTTT.

This clonotype was counted many times. The V gene is TRBV11-2, the J gene TRBJ2-3; D tentatively fits TRBD1 or TRBD2 (6 bases each). Germline V lookup: CDR1 SGHAT, CDR2 FQNNGV. The CDR3 runs 17 residues. Trimming pared 6 bases from V and 0 bases from J, leaving 19 bases between. CDR3 residues: CASREGGGTYSTDTQYF. The CDR3, as DNA: TGTGCCAGCAGGGAGGGGGGAGGTACCTATAGCACAGATACGCAGTATTTT.

This clonotype was observed a few times. The rearrangement joins TRBV27 to TRBJ2-1; 11 bases line up with TRBD1. The CDR3 covers 16 residues. The J segment lost 2 bases and the V segment lost 6 bases, leaving 6 bases of the junction unmatched. The germline V gene has CDR1 MNHEY and CDR2 SMNVEV (reference sequence). The CDR3 coding sequence is TGTGCCAGCAGAATCGGGACAGGGGGAACCTACAATGAGCAGTTCTTC. This encodes CASRIGTGGTYNEQFF.

Ten or more counts support this clonotype. The chain is built from TRBV9 and TRBJ1-2; unclear D gene. The CDR3 is 13 amino acids. CDR1 is SGDLS and CDR2 is YYNGEE in the germline V gene. Trimming removed 2 bases at V and 2 bases at J, with 7 bases between. As DNA, the CDR3 is TGTGCCAGCAGCGTGACGGAAAACTATGGCTACACCTTC. This translates into CASSVTENYGYTF.

V gene TRBV6-5 combines with J gene TRBJ1-1, with D perhaps TRBD1 (6 bases). CDR3 size: 14 residues. Trimming removed 3 bases from V and 3 bases from J, with 11 bases in between. Per the germline V gene, CDR1 is MNHEY and CDR2 is SVGAGI. The CDR3 spells CASSYQEGDTEAFF. The DNA of the CDR3 is TGTGCCAGCAGTTATCAGGAGGGGGACACTGAAGCTTTCTTT.

J is TRBJ2-1 and V is TRBV27, with D hard to call. Per the germline V gene, CDR1 is MNHEY and CDR2 is SMNVEV (reference sequence). V lost 5 bases, J lost 2 bases, and 19 bases lay in between. The CDR3 runs 17 residues. The CDR3 bases are TGTGCCAGCAGTCCTGTCCACAGCCAGGAACCCTACAATGAGCAGTTCTTC. Translation: CASSPVHSQEPYNEQFF.

This rearrangement joins TRBV28 to TRBJ2-7, with 9 bases lining up with TRBD2. This CDR3 spans 16 amino acids. The germline V gene encodes CDR1 MDHEN and CDR2 SYDVKM. V lost 4 bases to trimming and J lost 2 bases; unmatched junction nucleotides: 9. The CDR3 region has the DNA TGTGCCAGCAGTTCCCCCCTAGCGGGAATACCCTACGAGCAGTACTTC. Its translation is CASSSPLAGIPYEQYF. The full variable domain, rest sourced from reference TRBV28 and TRBJ2-7, is DVKVTQSSRYLVKRTGEKVFLECVQDMDHENMFWYRQDPGLGLRLIYFSYDVKMKEKGDIPEGYSVSREKKERFSLILESASTNQTSMYLCASSSPLAGIPYEQYFGPGTRLTVT.

V usage is TRBV28 and J usage is TRBJ1-1, with TRBD1 matching 8 bases. The CDR3 is 15 residues long. CDR1 MDHEN and CDR2 SYDVKM come from the germline V gene. The V gene end was trimmed by 5 bases and the J gene end by 6 bases; junction bases not matched to a gene: 11. The CDR3: CASSMGPDRVPEAFF. The CDR3 bases are TGTGCCAGCAGTATGGGACCGGACAGGGTCCCTGAAGCTTTCTTT.

This clonotype came up a few times. The rearrangement links TRBV7-8 to TRBJ2-7, with D perhaps matching TRBD2 (5 bases). This CDR3 spans 13 amino acids. Germline CDR1 reads SGHVS; CDR2 reads FQNEAQ. The V end lost 8 bases, the J end lost 5 bases, and 16 bases lay between the germline ends. CDR3 amino acids: CASFTGGLDEQYF. The CDR3 nucleotides are TGTGCCAGCTTTACTGGCGGGTTGGACGAGCAGTACTTC.

This clonotype was detected only a few times. The chain combines TRBV11-1 with TRBJ2-2; 15 bases line up with TRBD2. The CDR3 is 17 residues long. The V gene end was trimmed by 5 bases and the J gene end by 5 bases; junction bases not matched to a gene: 6. Per the germline V gene, CDR1 is SGHAT and CDR2 is FQDESV (reference sequence). DNA for the CDR3: TGTGCCAGCAGCCGCTCGGGACTAGCGGGAGGAACCGGGGAGCTGTTTTTT. Amino acids: CASSRSGLAGGTGELFF.

This clonotype was observed a single time. V usage is TRBV6-1 and J usage is TRBJ2-2, with D unclear. V lost 2 bases and J lost 1, with 8 bases in between. Germline V gene sequence: CDR1 MNHNS, CDR2 SASEGT. The CDR3 has 15 amino acids. CDR3 region: CASSERYKNTGELFF. In DNA form, the CDR3 reads TGTGCCAGCAGTGAAAGGTACAAGAACACCGGGGAGCTGTTTTTT.

The rearrangement joins TRBV20-1 to TRBJ1-5, with a weak D call TRBD1 (5 bases). Germline lookup yields CDR1 DFQATT and CDR2 SNEGSKA (reference sequence). The germline V and J ends were trimmed by 4 bases and 0 bases, with 10 bases remaining between them. The CDR3 is 14 amino acids. The CDR3 DNA sequence: TGCAGTGCTACGGACAAGGATAGCAATCAGCCCCAGCATTTT. This translates into CSATDKDSNQPQHF.

This clonotype was seen a few times. The rearrangement joins TRBV7-9 to TRBJ1-2; D gene ambiguous. CDR1 SEHNR and CDR2 FQNEAQ come from the germline V gene (reference sequence). This CDR3 region has 13 residues. Trimming removed 4 bases from V and 3 bases from J, with 9 bases in between. CDR3 DNA: TGTGCCAGCAGCTACGGCGTCGACTATGGCTACACCTTC. Translated, it gives CASSYGVDYGYTF. Looking up the rest from reference TRBV7-9 and TRBJ1-2 gives the full variable domain: DTGVSQNPRHKITKRGQNVTFRCDPISEHNRLYWYRQTLGQGPEFLTYFQNEAQLEKSRLLSDRFSAERPKGSFSTLEIQRTEQGDSAMYLCASSYGVDYGYTFGSGTRLTVV.

This clonotype has a count of ten or more. The V gene is TRBV10-3, the J gene TRBJ1-2; 9 bases fit TRBD1. The V gene's germline CDR1 is ENHRY and CDR2 SYGVKD. Germline trimming cut 10 bases from V and 5 bases from J; bases unmatched to any gene: 8. CDR3 length: 13 amino acids. CDR3 sequence (DNA): TGTGCCACTCGGGACAGGGAAGTTTATGGCTACACCTTC. It encodes CATRDREVYGYTF.

This chain uses TRBV7-9 with TRBJ2-3; D is unresolved. This CDR3 is 15 amino acids long. Germline values: CDR1 SEHNR, CDR2 FQNEAQ (reference sequence). V was trimmed by 10 bases and J by 4 bases, leaving 21 bases between them. The CDR3 nucleotides are TGTGCCACCTCAGCTTGGGGTGGGGAAGCAGATACGCAGTATTTT. This encodes CATSAWGGEADTQYF.

The gene calls are TRBV5-4 and TRBJ2-1; 10 bases fit TRBD1. The trim removed 5 bases at V and 5 bases at J, leaving 10 bases unmatched. This CDR3 contains 16 residues. CDR1 and CDR2 (germline): SGHNT, YYREEE (reference sequence). Here the CDR3 reads CASRRLTGGQDNEQFF. Here the CDR3 DNA reads TGTGCCAGCAGAAGATTGACAGGGGGCCAAGACAATGAGCAGTTCTTC.

This rearrangement joins TRBV30 to TRBJ2-1; D unclear. The V end lost 4 bases, the J end lost 4 bases, and 11 bases lay between the germline ends. The CDR3 runs to 13 residues. The V gene's germline CDR1 is GTSNPN and CDR2 SVGIG (reference sequence). CDR3 DNA sequence: TGTGCCTGGACCATCGCGGAATACAATGAGCAGTTCTTC. This gives the protein CAWTIAEYNEQFF.

This clonotype was picked up many times. The V and J genes are TRBV7-2 and TRBJ1-1, with TRBD1 as a possible D gene (6 bases). Deletions cut 3 bases from V and 4 bases from J, with 9 bases between. Germline V gene sequence: CDR1 SGHTA, CDR2 FQGNSA. The CDR3 runs to 13 residues. The CDR3 DNA reads TGTGCCAGCAGCTTTGACAGGACCACTGAAGCTTTCTTT. The encoded protein is CASSFDRTTEAFF.

V is TRBV11-2 and J is TRBJ2-1, with D perhaps TRBD2 (6 bases). Trimming took 1 base from V and 3 from J, leaving 10 bases between them. CDR1 and CDR2 from the germline V gene are SGHAT and FQNNGV. This CDR3 comprises 15 residues. The CDR3 region is CASSLGGTGYNEQFF. CDR3 DNA sequence: TGTGCCAGCAGCTTAGGGGGGACTGGCTACAATGAGCAGTTCTTC.

The chain uses TRBV27 and TRBJ2-2; 11 nucleotides line up with TRBD1. CDR1 and CDR2 (germline): MNHEY, SMNVEV (reference sequence). The CDR3 is 17 residues long. V dropped 6 bases and J dropped 9; count of bases not matched to a gene: 15. CDR3 bases: TGTGCCAGCAGGAGGACAGGGGGCGCGGCCGTGAGCAGGGAGCTGTTTTTT. The encoded protein is CASRRTGGAAVSRELFF.

This clonotype occurred once. The V call is TRBV27, the J call TRBJ1-1; no reliable D call. Trimming removed 1 base at V and 0 bases at J, with 6 bases between. This CDR3 has 14 residues. The germline V gene has CDR1 MNHEY and CDR2 SMNVEV (reference sequence). CDR3 coding DNA: TGTGCCAGCAGTTTATTAGCCCTGAACACTGAAGCTTTCTTT. Translation gives CASSLLALNTEAFF.

This clonotype was seen a few times. The chain has TRBV11-3 and TRBJ2-2; D might be TRBD1 (7 bases). Germline V gene sequence: CDR1 SGHNT, CDR2 YENEEA. The CDR3 totals 17 residues. V gave up 0 bases and J gave up 4 bases, with 15 bases separating them. CDR3 sequence reads: CASSLDNPGGGTGELFF. As DNA, the CDR3 is TGTGCCAGCAGCTTAGATAACCCAGGGGGAGGCACCGGGGAGCTGTTTTTT.

A single count supports this clonotype. The gene calls are TRBV6-1 and TRBJ1-6; maybe TRBD1 (6 bases). The CDR3 spans 15 residues. V gave up 7 bases and J gave up 9 bases, with 19 bases separating them. Germline V gene data show CDR1 as MNHNS and CDR2 as SASEGT. The CDR3: CASTSGAVVGSPLHF. DNA for the CDR3: TGTGCCAGCACTTCAGGGGCCGTTGTTGGTTCACCCCTCCACTTT.

This chain links TRBV14 with TRBJ1-1; a weak D match, TRBD1 (5 bases). CDR1 is SGHDN and CDR2 is FVKESK in the germline V gene. CDR3 length: 15 residues. Trimming took 1 base from V and 4 from J, leaving 13 bases between them. CDR3 region: CASSQAFGTGTEAFF. Written as DNA, the CDR3 is TGTGCCAGCAGCCAAGCTTTTGGAACAGGCACTGAAGCTTTCTTT.

The gene calls are TRBV28 and TRBJ2-3; 9 positions match TRBD2. The germline gives CDR1 MDHEN, CDR2 SYDVKM. With 3 bases clipped from V and 4 bases from J, the junction kept 8 bases outside the gene matches. The CDR3 length is 16 residues. The CDR3 coding sequence is TGTGCCAGCAGTTTCCCCCAGGCGGGAGGGTCAGATACGCAGTATTTT. Its protein product is CASSFPQAGGSDTQYF.

This clonotype was recorded a few times. The chain uses TRBV6-2 or TRBV6-3 and TRBJ2-7; TRBD1 aligns across 7 bases. The germline CDR1 and CDR2 sequences are MNHEY and SVGEGT. The CDR3 spans 17 residues. The trim removed 2 bases at V and 5 bases at J, leaving 15 bases unmatched. CDR3 residues: CASSYRQDRIGGDEQYF. CDR3 coding DNA: TGTGCCAGCAGTTACCGCCAGGACAGGATTGGTGGAGACGAGCAGTACTTC.

This clonotype appeared once. The rearrangement joins TRBV20-1 to TRBJ2-4, with 7 bases identical to TRBD2. The CDR3 is 13 amino acids. Germline-derived CDR1 and CDR2 are DFQATT and SNEGSKA (reference sequence). After removal of 6 bases from V and 2 bases from J, the junction contained 4 bases not matched to a gene. CDR3 DNA sequence: TGCAGTGCCCGGGACTATACCAAAAACATTCAGTACTTC. This translates into CSARDYTKNIQYF.

The CDR3 DNA follows: TGTGCCAGCAGCTATGACGGTAGTCATCAGCCCCAGCATTTT. Translating it yields CASSYDGSHQPQHF. This chain uses TRBV27 with TRBJ1-5; no reliable D call. Germline values: CDR1 MNHEY, CDR2 SMNVEV (reference sequence). The CDR3 is 14 amino acids. The V gene lost 6 bases and the J gene lost 5 bases, with 14 bases spanning the gap.

The chain uses TRBV28 and TRBJ2-7, with D possibly called TRBD1 or TRBD2 (5 bases each). Trimming cost V 3 bases and J 1 base, with 13 bases left between them. Germline V lookup: CDR1 MDHEN, CDR2 SYDVKM. This CDR3 region has 15 residues. CDR3 coding DNA: TGTGCCAGCAGTTTTCGGGACCCCGAGTCCTACGAGCAGTACTTC. This translates into CASSFRDPESYEQYF.